A selection of T cell receptor beta chains follows, all from one sample in a study of OX40 agonist ivuxolimab in advanced cancers. Sequencing used immunoSEQ multiplex PCR; TCRdb keeps in-frame clones, though not all of them. This table holds tens of thousands of clones, approximately 87% found once. The sample was CD4+ or CD8+ T cells sorted from blood, taken in a trial of the OX40 agonist ivuxolimab. Every receptor here comes from an adult with an advanced solid tumor such as melanoma, head and neck, liver or kidney cancer. The conserved cysteine and the conserved F or W are not part of the CDR3 here. Each record gives: V gene, J gene, CDR3 protein.

TRBV2	TRBJ1-3	ASTAPADPKMSGNTIY
TRBV7-7	TRBJ2-5	ASSYTPSETQY
TRBV10-3	TRBJ2-2	AISELQGSGELF
TRBV19	TRBJ2-1	ASSAGTVHYNEQF
TRBV7-9	TRBJ2-1	ASSLGQGAYNEQF
TRBV7-3	TRBJ2-5	ASSRNGGRETQY
TRBV5-4	TRBJ1-2	ASSLAKGDYGYT
TRBV18	TRBJ1-4	ASSPEGLANEKLF
TRBV7-6	TRBJ2-2	ASSPRAPGELF
TRBV11-1	TRBJ1-5	ASSFDINQPQH
TRBV6-1	TRBJ2-7	ASSGSPGLAGAEQY
TRBV11-2	TRBJ1-5	ASSASGSNQPQH
TRBV7-2	TRBJ2-3	ASSQYPSRTDTQY
TRBV6-5	TRBJ1-4	ASSYGGGWGEKLF
TRBV7-2	TRBJ1-1	ASNLALNTEAF
TRBV5-6	TRBJ2-1	ASSFGPKQF
TRBV7-6	TRBJ2-5	ASSSASGLGRETQY
TRBV30	TRBJ1-4	AWSVRGAGEKLF
TRBV7-3	TRBJ1-1	ASSPGPGTGLNTEAF
TRBV11-2	TRBJ1-6	ASSKDPAYNSPLH
TRBV2	TRBJ1-6	ASSEEWQYNSPPH
TRBV7-2	TRBJ1-1	ASSLAGVNTEAF
TRBV4-2	-	ASSRQGSSYEQY
TRBV2	TRBJ1-1	ASSDLLPGQGGTEAF
TRBV11-2	TRBJ1-2	ASSPEGARGYT
TRBV9	TRBJ2-3	ASSSLPLDQGDTQY
TRBV7-6	TRBJ1-5	ASSLEEGFNQPQH
TRBV7-2	TRBJ1-6	ASTQRGTPDNSPLH
TRBV2	TRBJ2-1	ASSLRESSYNEQF
TRBV10-3	TRBJ1-1	AIAGNTEAF
TRBV19	TRBJ2-5	ASSIGGMLETQY
TRBV5-1	TRBJ2-3	ASSLEGPVRGRIDTQY
TRBV30	TRBJ2-1	AWSVGGALDEQF
TRBV5-4	TRBJ2-5	ASSFWSQETQY
TRBV7-2	TRBJ2-7	ASSLIRFYEQY
TRBV7-9	TRBJ2-2	ASSLAASSLEPNTGELF
TRBV6-6	TRBJ2-3	ASRGDTQY
TRBV10-1	TRBJ2-1	ASSESRTSSYNEQF
TRBV27	TRBJ1-4	ASSPRTGGGEKLF
TRBV7-8	TRBJ1-4	ASSLALGGNEKLF
TRBV30	TRBJ1-3	AWSARDRYRNTIY
TRBV6-4	TRBJ2-3	ASSPGTSGGDTQY
TRBV7-2	TRBJ2-7	ASRRSAGGLYEQY
TRBV6-6	TRBJ2-1	ASSYSPDEREQF
TRBV7-3	TRBJ2-1	ASSLIAGGSYNEQF
TRBV18	TRBJ1-1	ASSPLDSGTEAF
TRBV5-1	TRBJ2-3	ASSPGQRDTQY
TRBV7-8	TRBJ2-5	ASSLAGRVQETQY
TRBV2	TRBJ2-6	ASSEEDSGANVLT
TRBV7-9	TRBJ1-2	ASSIRQADGYT
TRBV30	TRBJ1-2	AWSVKWVRDYGYT
TRBV15	TRBJ1-1	ATSRDVGGAAEAF
TRBV7-2	TRBJ2-3	ASSRRLAGGLSTDTQY
TRBV25-1	TRBJ1-1	ASSEYRDDEAF
TRBV19	TRBJ2-5	ASSMTVQETQY